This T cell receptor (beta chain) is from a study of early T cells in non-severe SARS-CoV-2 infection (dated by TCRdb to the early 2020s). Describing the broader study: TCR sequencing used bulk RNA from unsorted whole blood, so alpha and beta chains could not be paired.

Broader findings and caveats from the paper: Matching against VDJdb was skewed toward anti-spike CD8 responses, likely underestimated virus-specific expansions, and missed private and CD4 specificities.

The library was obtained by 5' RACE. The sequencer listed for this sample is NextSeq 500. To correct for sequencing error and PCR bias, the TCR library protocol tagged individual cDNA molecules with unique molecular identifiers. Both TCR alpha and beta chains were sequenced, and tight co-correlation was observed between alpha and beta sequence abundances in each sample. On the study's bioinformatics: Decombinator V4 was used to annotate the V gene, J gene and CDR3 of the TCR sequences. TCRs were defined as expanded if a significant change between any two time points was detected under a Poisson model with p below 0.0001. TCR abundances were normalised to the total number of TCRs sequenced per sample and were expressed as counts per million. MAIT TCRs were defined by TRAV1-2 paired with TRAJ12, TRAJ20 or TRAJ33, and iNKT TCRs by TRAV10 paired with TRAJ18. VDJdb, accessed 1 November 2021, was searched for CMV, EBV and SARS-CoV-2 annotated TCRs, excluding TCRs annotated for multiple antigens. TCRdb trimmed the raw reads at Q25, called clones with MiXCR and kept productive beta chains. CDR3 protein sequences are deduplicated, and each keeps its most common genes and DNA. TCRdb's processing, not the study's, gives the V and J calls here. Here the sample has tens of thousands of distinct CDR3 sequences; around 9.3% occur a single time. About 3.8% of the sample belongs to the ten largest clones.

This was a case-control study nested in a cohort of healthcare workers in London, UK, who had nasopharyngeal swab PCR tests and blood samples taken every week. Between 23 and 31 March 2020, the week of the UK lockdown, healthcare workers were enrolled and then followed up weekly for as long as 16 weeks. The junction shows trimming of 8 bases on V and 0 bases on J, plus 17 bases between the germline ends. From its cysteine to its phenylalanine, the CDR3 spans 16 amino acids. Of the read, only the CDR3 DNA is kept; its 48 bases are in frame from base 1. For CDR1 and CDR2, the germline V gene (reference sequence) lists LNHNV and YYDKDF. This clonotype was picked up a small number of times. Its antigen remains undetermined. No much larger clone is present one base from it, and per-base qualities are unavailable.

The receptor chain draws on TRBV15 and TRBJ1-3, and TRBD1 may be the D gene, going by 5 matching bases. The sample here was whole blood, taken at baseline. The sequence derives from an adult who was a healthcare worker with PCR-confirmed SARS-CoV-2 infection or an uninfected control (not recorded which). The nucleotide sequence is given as TGTGCCACCGCAGGCGGGGGAAAGAGCTCTGGAAACACCATATATTTT. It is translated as CATAGGGKSSGNTIYF. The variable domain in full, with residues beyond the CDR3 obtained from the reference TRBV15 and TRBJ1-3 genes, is DAMVIQNPRYQVTQFGKPVTLSCSQTLNHNVMYWYQQKSSQAPKLLFHYYDKDFNNEADTPDNFQSRRPNTSFCFLDIRSPGLGDTAMYLCATAGGGKSSGNTIYFGEGSWLTVV.